This T cell receptor beta chain was sequenced in a study of blood T cell repertoires in COVID-19. At the level of the study: From T cells, B-cell-depleted T cells, or PBMCs came the material, which was cDNA or gDNA.

V was cut by 4 bases and J by 0 bases, with 8 bases left in between. There are 15 residues in the CDR3. Germline V gene data show CDR1 as SGHRS and CDR2 as YFSETQ. Sequencing used immunoSEQ multiplex PCR; TCRdb keeps in-frame clones, though not all of them. The sample holds around 150,000 clones, roughly 88% seen once. Cohorts were based on clinical histories the participants reported. Shortly before study entry, within 2 weeks, exposed participants had met a COVID-19 case. This TCR was recovered from a man between 65 and 79 years old who had been exposed to COVID-19. Material: PBMCs or T cells enriched from blood (not recorded which). The chain employs TRBV5-1 and TRBJ1-6; D gene unclear. The CDR3 protein is CASSVQSSYNSPLHF. CDR3 sequence (DNA): TGCGCCAGCAGCGTACAGAGCTCCTATAATTCACCCCTCCACTTT.